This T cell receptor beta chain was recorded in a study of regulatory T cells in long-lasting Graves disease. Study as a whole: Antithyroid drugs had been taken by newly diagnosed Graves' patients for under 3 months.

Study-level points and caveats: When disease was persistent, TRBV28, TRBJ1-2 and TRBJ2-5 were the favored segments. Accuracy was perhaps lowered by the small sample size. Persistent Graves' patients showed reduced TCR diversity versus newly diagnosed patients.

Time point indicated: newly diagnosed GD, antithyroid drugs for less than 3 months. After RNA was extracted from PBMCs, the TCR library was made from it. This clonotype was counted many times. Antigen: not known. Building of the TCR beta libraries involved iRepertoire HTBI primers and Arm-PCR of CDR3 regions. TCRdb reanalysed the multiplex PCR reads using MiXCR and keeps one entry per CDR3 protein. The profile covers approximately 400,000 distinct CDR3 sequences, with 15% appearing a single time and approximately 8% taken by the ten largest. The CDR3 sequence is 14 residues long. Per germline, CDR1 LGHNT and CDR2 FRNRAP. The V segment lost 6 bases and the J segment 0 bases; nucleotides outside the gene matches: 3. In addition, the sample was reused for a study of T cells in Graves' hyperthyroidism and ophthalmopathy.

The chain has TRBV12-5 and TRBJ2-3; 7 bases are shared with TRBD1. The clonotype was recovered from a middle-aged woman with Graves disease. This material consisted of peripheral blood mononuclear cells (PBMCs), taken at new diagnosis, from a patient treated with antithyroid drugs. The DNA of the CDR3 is TGTGCTAGTGGAACGGGACAGAGCACAGATACGCAGTATTTT. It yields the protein CASGTGQSTDTQYF.